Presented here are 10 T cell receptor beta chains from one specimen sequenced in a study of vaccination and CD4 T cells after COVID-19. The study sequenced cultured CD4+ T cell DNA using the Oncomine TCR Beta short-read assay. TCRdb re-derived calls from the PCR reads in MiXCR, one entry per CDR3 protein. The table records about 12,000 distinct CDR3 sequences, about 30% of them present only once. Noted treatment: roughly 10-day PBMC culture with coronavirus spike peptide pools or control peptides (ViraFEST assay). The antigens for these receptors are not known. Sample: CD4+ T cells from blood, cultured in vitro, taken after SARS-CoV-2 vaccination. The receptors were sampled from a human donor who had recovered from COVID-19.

The CDR3 coding sequence is TGTGCCTGGAGTAACAGGGTCTACGAGCAGTACTTC. Its protein is CAWSNRVYEQYF. The chain has TRBV30 and TRBJ2-7; TRBD1 might be the D (6 bases). The CDR3 length is 12 residues. Deletions cut 2 bases from V and 3 bases from J, with 8 bases between. CDR1 GTSNPN and CDR2 SVGIG come from the germline V gene (reference sequence).

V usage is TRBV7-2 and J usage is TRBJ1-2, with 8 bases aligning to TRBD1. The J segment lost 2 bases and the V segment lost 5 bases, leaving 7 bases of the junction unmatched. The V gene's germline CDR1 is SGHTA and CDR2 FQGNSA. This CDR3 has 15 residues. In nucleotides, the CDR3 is TGTACCAGCAGCCCCCACAGGGGGGAGAACTATGGCTACACCTTC. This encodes CTSSPHRGENYGYTF.

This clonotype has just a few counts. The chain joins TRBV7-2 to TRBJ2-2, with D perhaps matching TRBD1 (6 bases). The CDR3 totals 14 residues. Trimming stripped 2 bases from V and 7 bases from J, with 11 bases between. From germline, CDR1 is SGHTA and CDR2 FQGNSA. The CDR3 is CASSLSRGSGELFF. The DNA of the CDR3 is TGTGCCAGCAGCTTATCTAGGGGGAGCGGGGAGCTGTTTTTT.

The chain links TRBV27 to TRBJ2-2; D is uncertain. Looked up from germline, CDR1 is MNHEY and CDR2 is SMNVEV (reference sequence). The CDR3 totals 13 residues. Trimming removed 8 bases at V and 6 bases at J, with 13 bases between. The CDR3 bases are TGTGCCAGCCGCCCGCTAGGTGCCGGGGAGCTGTTTTTT. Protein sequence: CASRPLGAGELFF.

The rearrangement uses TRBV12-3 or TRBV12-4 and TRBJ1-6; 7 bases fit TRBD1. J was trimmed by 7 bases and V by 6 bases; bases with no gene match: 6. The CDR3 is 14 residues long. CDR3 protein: CASSSRGINSPLHF. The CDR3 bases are TGTGCCAGCAGCTCCAGGGGGATAAATTCACCCCTCCACTTT.

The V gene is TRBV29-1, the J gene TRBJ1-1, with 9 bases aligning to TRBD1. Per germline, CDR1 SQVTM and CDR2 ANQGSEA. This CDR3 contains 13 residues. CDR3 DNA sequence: TGCAGTGCACAGGGGGCCCCGAACACTGAAGCTTTCTTT. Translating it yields CSAQGAPNTEAFF.

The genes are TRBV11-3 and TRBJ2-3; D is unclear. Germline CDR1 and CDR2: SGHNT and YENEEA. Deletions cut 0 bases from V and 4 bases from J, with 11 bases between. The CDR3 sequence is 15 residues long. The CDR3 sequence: CASSLDKGWADTQYF. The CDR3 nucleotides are TGTGCCAGCAGCTTAGATAAAGGTTGGGCAGATACGCAGTATTTT.

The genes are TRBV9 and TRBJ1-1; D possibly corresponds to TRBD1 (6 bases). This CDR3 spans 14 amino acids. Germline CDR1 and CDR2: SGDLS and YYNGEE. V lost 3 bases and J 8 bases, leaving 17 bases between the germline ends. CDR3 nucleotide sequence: TGTGCCAGCAGCGGTCAACCCGGGACAAGAGAAGCTTTCTTT. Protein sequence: CASSGQPGTREAFF.

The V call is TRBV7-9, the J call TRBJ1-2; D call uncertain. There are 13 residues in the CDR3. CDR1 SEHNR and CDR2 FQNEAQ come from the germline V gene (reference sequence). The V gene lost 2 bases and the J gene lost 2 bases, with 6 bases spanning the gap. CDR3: CASSLRENYGYTF. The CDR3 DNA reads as TGTGCCAGCAGCTTAAGGGAGAACTATGGCTACACCTTC. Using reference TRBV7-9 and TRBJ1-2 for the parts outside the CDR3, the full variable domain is DTGVSQNPRHKITKRGQNVTFRCDPISEHNRLYWYRQTLGQGPEFLTYFQNEAQLEKSRLLSDRFSAERPKGSFSTLEIQRTEQGDSAMYLCASSLRENYGYTFGSGTRLTVV.

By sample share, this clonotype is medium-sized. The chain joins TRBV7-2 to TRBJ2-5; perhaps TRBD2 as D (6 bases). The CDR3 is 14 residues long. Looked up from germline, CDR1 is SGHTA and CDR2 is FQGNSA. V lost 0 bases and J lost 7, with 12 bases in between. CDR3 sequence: CASSLALRGGTQYF. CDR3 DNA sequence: TGTGCCAGCAGCTTAGCGCTCCGGGGAGGGACCCAGTACTTC. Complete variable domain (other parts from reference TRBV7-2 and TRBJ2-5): GAGVSQSPSNKVTEKGKDVELRCDPISGHTALYWYRQSLGQGLEFLIYFQGNSAPDKSGLPSDRFSAERTGGSVSTLTIQRTQQEDSAVYLCASSLALRGGTQYFGPGTRLLVL.